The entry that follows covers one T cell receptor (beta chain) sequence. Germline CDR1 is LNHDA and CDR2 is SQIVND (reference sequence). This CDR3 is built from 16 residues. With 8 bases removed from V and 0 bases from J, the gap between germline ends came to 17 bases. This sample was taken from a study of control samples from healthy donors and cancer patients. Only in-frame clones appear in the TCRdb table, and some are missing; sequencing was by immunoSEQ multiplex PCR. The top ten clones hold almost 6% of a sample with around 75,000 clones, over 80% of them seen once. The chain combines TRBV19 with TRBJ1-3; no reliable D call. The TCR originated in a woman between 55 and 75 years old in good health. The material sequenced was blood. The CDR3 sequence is CASFEGGRISGNTIYF. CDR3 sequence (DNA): TGTGCCAGTTTCGAGGGCGGGCGGATCTCTGGAAACACCATATATTTT.